This T cell receptor beta chain comes out of a study of T cells in Graves' hyperthyroidism and ophthalmopathy. Amplification of TCR beta CDR3 regions was performed using RNA transcripts as template. Initially, a first-round RT-PCR of the TCR CDR3 employed the HTBI primer set. TCRdb independently ran MiXCR on the multiplex PCR reads; one entry per CDR3 protein. The sample yields fewer than 650,000 distinct CDR3 sequences, about 14% seen once. This clonotype was seen more than once but under ten times. Its specificity is not known. Study-level results: Blood also contained most expanded thyroid clonotypes above 0.001.

Diagnostic decisions used clinical symptoms, serum thyroxine and TRAb, thyroid ultrasound and orbital computed tomography. The ends were cut back, 1 base at V and 5 bases at J, with 8 bases in the middle. The CDR3 length is 12 residues. The germline V gene has CDR1 DFQATT and CDR2 SNEGSKA (reference sequence). The receptor was isolated from a woman in her twenties or thirties with Graves' hyperthyroidism that later progressed to Graves' ophthalmopathy. V usage is TRBV20-1 and J usage is TRBJ1-2; no definite D call. Sequencing used blood. CDR3 residues: CSARVAAYGYTF. CDR3 nucleotides: TGCAGTGCTAGAGTGGCAGCGTATGGCTACACCTTC.